Below, one TCR beta chain is given with its context. No antigen is known for it. The V gene's germline CDR1 is SGHTS and CDR2 YDEGEE. The CDR3 covers 14 residues. Between the trimmed V and J ends, which lost 3 bases and 10 bases, there was a span of 17 bases. This sample was included in a study of cytotoxic CD8 clonotypes in ibrutinib-treated CLL. General study findings and limits: Sustained-remission and progressing patients were not sampled at matched times.

The method was immunoSEQ multiplex PCR; TCRdb's version includes in-frame clones alone and lacks a portion of them. The top ten hold around 3% of the sample, which has 150,000 to 200,000 clones, over 75% seen once. The source of this sequence is a human donor with chronic lymphocytic leukemia. The specimen comprised PBMCs, sampled at disease progression, from a patient treated with ibrutinib. The rearrangement links TRBV5-8 to TRBJ2-1; maybe TRBD1 (8 bases). This chain's CDR3 is CASSYRTGRVEQFF. CDR3 nucleotide sequence: TGTGCCAGCAGCTACCGGACAGGGAGGGTGGAGCAGTTCTTC.